This T cell receptor beta chain was identified in a study of cytomegalovirus exposure and HLA in healthy donors. The CDR3 contains 13 residues. Trimming removed 6 bases from V and 2 bases from J, with 10 bases in between. Germline assignment: CDR1 SNHLY and CDR2 FYNNEI. In this sample, this clone turned up a few times. Its antigen is still unknown. Primers: 60 Vbeta forward and 13 Jbeta reverse. Measured with immunoSEQ multiplex PCR; TCRdb has only the in-frame clones, and not every one. Altogether fewer than 40,000 clones are present, about 63% being singletons, with the ten largest covering roughly 20%. Study-wide results and limits: Under in vitro conditions, a few CMV-associated chains were confirmed as specific for CMV antigens. Reported results showed that the classifier diagnosed cytomegalovirus status with high specificity and sensitivity. In an earlier analysis, about 87% or about 30%: the productive usage of most TCR beta V segments. Another analysis was done later, and it associated approximately 15,000 TCR beta sequences with HLA alleles at 0.05 false discovery rate.

The rearrangement links TRBV2 to TRBJ1-1; D unclear. The specimen was PBMCs. This clonotype was obtained from a man between 50 and 59 years old in good health and CMV-seropositive. CDR3 DNA: TGTGCCAGCAGGGGCACGGCTAACACTGAAGCTTTCTTT. It yields the protein CASRGTANTEAFF.